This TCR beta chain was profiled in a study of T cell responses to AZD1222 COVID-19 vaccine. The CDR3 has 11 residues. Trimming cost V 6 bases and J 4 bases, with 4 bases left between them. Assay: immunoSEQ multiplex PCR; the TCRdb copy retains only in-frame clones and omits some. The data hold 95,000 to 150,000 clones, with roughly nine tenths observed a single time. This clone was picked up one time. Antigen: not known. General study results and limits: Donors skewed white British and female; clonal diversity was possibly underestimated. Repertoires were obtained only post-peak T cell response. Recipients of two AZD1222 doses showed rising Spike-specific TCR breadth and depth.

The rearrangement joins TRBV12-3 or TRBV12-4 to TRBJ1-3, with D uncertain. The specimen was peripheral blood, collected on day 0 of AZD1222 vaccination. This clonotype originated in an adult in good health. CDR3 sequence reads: CASRLGNTIYF. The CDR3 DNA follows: TGTGCCAGCAGACTCGGAAACACCATATATTTT.